The source of this T cell receptor beta chain is a study of CD8 T cells in ankylosing spondylitis. Quantitative 5'-RACE with molecular barcodes was used to make the TCR beta libraries. TCRdb re-derived calls from the 5' RACE reads in MiXCR, one entry per CDR3 protein. Here the sample spans roughly 440,000 distinct CDR3 sequences, roughly 18% being singletons. Germline assignment: CDR1 LNHNV and CDR2 YYDKDF (reference sequence). Trimming removed 5 bases from V and 6 bases from J; junction bases left unmatched: 4. This CDR3 region has 13 residues. Study observations and caveats: It appeared that ankylosing spondylitis blood was characterized by a TCR beta motif of several highly homologous variants.

This clonotype was counted a few times. Its target is unknown. The TCR was taken from a male donor with ankylosing spondylitis. The chain links TRBV15 to TRBJ2-3; 8 bases agree with TRBD1. Sequencing was carried out using blood, either unsorted or a sorted T cell fraction (not recorded which). The CDR3 region is CATSRQGADTQYF. The DNA for the CDR3 is TGTGCCACCAGCCGGCAGGGGGCGGATACGCAGTATTTT. Filled out from reference TRBV15 and TRBJ2-3, the complete variable domain reads DAMVIQNPRYQVTQFGKPVTLSCSQTLNHNVMYWYQQKSSQAPKLLFHYYDKDFNNEADTPDNFQSRRPNTSFCFLDIRSPGLGDTAMYLCATSRQGADTQYFGPGTRLTVL.